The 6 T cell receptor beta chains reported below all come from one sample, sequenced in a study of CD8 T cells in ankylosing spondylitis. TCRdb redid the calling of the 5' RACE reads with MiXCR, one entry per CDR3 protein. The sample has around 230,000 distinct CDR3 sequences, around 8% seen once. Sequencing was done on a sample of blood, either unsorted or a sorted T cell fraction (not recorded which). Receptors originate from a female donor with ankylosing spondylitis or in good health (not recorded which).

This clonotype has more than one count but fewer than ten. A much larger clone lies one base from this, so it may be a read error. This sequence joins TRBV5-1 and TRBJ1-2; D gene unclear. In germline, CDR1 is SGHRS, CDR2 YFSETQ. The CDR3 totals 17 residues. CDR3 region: CASRKGTTLSANYGHTF. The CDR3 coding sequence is TGCGCCAGCAGGAAGGGCACAACATTATCAGCTAACTATGGCCACACCTTC.

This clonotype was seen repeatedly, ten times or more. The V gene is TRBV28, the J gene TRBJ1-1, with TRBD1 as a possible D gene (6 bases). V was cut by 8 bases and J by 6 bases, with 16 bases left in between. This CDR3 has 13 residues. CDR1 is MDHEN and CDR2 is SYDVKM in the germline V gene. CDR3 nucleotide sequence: TGTGCCAGCTGGAACAGGGCGGGGGCTGAAGCTTTCTTT. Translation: CASWNRAGAEAFF.

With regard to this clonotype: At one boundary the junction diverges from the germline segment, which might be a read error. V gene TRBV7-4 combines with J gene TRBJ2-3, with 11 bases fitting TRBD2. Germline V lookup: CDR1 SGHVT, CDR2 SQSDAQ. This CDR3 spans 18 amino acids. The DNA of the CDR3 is TGTGCCAGCTGCTTACTAGCGGGAGACATCACGGGCACAGATACGCAGTATTTT. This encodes CASCLLAGDITGTDTQYF.

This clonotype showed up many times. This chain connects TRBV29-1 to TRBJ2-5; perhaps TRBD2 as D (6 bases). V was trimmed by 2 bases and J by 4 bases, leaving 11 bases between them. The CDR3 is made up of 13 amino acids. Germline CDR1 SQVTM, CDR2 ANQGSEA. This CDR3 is CSVEQGGLETQYF. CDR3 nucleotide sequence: TGCAGCGTTGAACAGGGAGGTTTAGAGACCCAGTACTTC.

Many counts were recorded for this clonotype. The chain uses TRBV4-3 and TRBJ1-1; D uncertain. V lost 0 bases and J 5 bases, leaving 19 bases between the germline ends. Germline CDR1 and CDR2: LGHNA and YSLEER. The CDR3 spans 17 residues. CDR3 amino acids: CASSQDRAASQKTEAFF. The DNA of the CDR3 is TGCGCCAGCAGCCAAGATCGGGCGGCCAGCCAAAAAACTGAAGCTTTCTTT.

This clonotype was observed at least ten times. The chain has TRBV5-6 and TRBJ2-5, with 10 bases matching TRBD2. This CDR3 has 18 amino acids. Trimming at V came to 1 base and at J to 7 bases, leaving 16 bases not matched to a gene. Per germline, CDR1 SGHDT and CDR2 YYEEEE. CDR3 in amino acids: CASSLRLAGPYSRGTQYF. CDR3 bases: TGTGCCAGCAGCTTGAGACTAGCGGGTCCCTATAGCCGGGGGACCCAGTACTTC.